The 12 T cell receptor beta chains below all came from one sample that was sequenced in a study of cytomegalovirus exposure and HLA in healthy donors. 13 Jbeta primers and 60 Vbeta primers were used for the PCR. Using immunoSEQ multiplex PCR, the repertoire was profiled, and TCRdb retains in-frame clones only, with some absent. The repertoire consists of about 120,000 clones, with 74% occurring once and the leading ten covering approximately 2%. Material: PBMCs. The source is a human donor in good health.

V gene TRBV28 combines with J gene TRBJ2-3; D uncertain. V was trimmed by 3 bases and J by 0 bases, leaving 13 bases between them. This CDR3 comprises 16 residues. CDR1 is MDHEN and CDR2 is SYDVKM in the germline V gene. CDR3 bases: TGTGCCAGCAGTTTTCCCTCAGAACCTAGCACAGATACGCAGTATTTT. This gives the protein CASSFPSEPSTDTQYF. Full variable domain (outside the CDR3, taken from reference TRBV28 and TRBJ2-3): DVKVTQSSRYLVKRTGEKVFLECVQDMDHENMFWYRQDPGLGLRLIYFSYDVKMKEKGDIPEGYSVSREKKERFSLILESASTNQTSMYLCASSFPSEPSTDTQYFGPGTRLTVL.

The V and J genes are TRBV4-3 and TRBJ2-6; D possibly corresponds to TRBD1 (6 bases). In germline, CDR1 is LGHNA, CDR2 YSLEER. The CDR3 runs to 17 residues. V shed 2 bases and J shed 0 bases, with 11 bases lying between them. The CDR3 coding sequence is TGCGCCAGCAGCCAATCGAGGGACAACTCTGGGGCCAACGTCCTGACTTTC. Its translation is CASSQSRDNSGANVLTF.

This clone was counted only a few times. V gene TRBV2 combines with J gene TRBJ1-6; D is unresolved. This CDR3 spans 15 amino acids. Germline V gene sequence: CDR1 SNHLY, CDR2 FYNNEI. The V and J ends lost 6 bases and 5 bases respectively, with 14 bases between them. The CDR3 bases are TGTGCCAGCAGACTCGGACTGACCGATAATTCACCCCTCCACTTT. Protein sequence: CASRLGLTDNSPLHF.

The chain couples TRBV15 to TRBJ1-5; 7 bases are shared with TRBD1. Germline V gene data show CDR1 as LNHNV and CDR2 as YYDKDF (reference sequence). The CDR3 length is 14 residues. V was clipped by 4 bases and J by 2 bases; unmatched bases: 2. Here the CDR3 DNA reads TGTGCCACCAGCACAGGGACAGGCAATCAGCCCCAGCATTTT. Its translation is CATSTGTGNQPQHF.

The table lists this clone with a few counts. This sequence joins TRBV30 and TRBJ2-3; D possibly corresponds to TRBD2 (6 bases). Deletions cut 1 base from V and 2 bases from J, with 16 bases between. This CDR3 has 16 amino acids. Germline-derived CDR1 and CDR2 are GTSNPN and SVGIG (reference sequence). The CDR3 sequence: CAWSGPFGGYTDTQYF. CDR3 in DNA: TGTGCCTGGAGTGGCCCGTTCGGGGGTTACACAGATACGCAGTATTTT.

This chain links TRBV7-9 with TRBJ1-5; 8 positions agree with TRBD1. The CDR3 contains 18 residues. Trimming took 6 bases from V and 2 from J; bases not matched to a gene: 15. Per germline, CDR1 SEHNR and CDR2 FQNEAQ (reference sequence). Written as DNA, the CDR3 is TGTGCCAGCAGTTCAACAGGGGGGCGGGCCTCGGGCAATCAGCCCCAGCATTTT. Amino acids: CASSSTGGRASGNQPQHF. The whole variable domain, filled in from reference TRBV7-9 and TRBJ1-5, reads DTGVSQNPRHKITKRGQNVTFRCDPISEHNRLYWYRQTLGQGPEFLTYFQNEAQLEKSRLLSDRFSAERPKGSFSTLEIQRTEQGDSAMYLCASSSTGGRASGNQPQHFGDGTRLSIL.

The CDR3 nucleotides read TGTGCCAGCAGCACATACAGAGACAATGAGCAGTTCTTC. Amino acid sequence: CASSTYRDNEQFF. The chain has TRBV5-4 and TRBJ2-1; D not resolved. Trimming removed 4 bases from V and 5 bases from J, with 10 bases in between. The CDR3 contains 13 residues. Germline CDR1 reads SGHNT; CDR2 reads YYREEE (reference sequence).

This clone was recorded once. This chain uses TRBV5-5 with TRBJ1-1, with a possible D match to TRBD1 (5 bases). The germline V gene encodes CDR1 SGHKS and CDR2 YYEKEE (reference sequence). Trimming removed 6 bases at V and 4 bases at J, with 13 bases between. The length of the CDR3 is 13 residues. Here the CDR3 reads CASIQTVGTEAFF. DNA of the CDR3: TGTGCCAGCATTCAGACAGTGGGCACTGAAGCTTTCTTT.

CDR3 amino acids: CASTAGLTYEQYF. In nucleotides, the CDR3 is TGTGCCAGCACAGCAGGGCTCACCTACGAGCAGTACTTC. The chain combines TRBV7-8 with TRBJ2-7, with D possibly TRBD1 on 5 matching bases. V lost 7 bases and J 2 bases, leaving 12 bases between the germline ends. CDR1 SGHVS and CDR2 FQNEAQ come from the germline V gene. This CDR3 region has 13 residues.

The chain combines TRBV4-1 with TRBJ1-1, with 7 bases matching TRBD1. V gave up 3 bases and J gave up 6 bases; unmatched junction bases: 4. Germline V lookup: CDR1 MGHRA, CDR2 YSYEKL. This CDR3 region has 13 residues. CDR3 nucleotides: TGCGCCAGCAGCCACCTGGACAGGCCTGAAGCTTTCTTT. It specifies CASSHLDRPEAFF.

The genes are TRBV27 and TRBJ1-3; D gene ambiguous. Trimming shortened V by 3 bases and J by 1 base, and 10 bases separated the two germline ends. The CDR3 spans 15 residues. Germline V gives CDR1 MNHEY, CDR2 SMNVEV (reference sequence). Here the CDR3 DNA reads TGTGCCAGCAGTTTTCAAGGAGCTTCTGGAAACACCATATATTTT. Amino acid sequence: CASSFQGASGNTIYF.

The chain carries TRBV6-5 and TRBJ2-2, with D possibly being TRBD1 (6 bases). CDR3 length equals 15 residues. Trimming pared 6 bases from V and 6 bases from J, leaving 17 bases between. Germline V gene data show CDR1 as MNHEY and CDR2 as SVGAGI. The CDR3 bases are TGTGCCAGCAGCCGAAAAACAGGGACCTCCGGGGAGCTGTTTTTT. Its translation: CASSRKTGTSGELFF.